This TCR beta chain was captured in a study of human T cells and chemical hapten exposure. Across the whole study: Across samples, TCR yields varied, mostly owing to small differences in pooled library volumes. Study-wide results and caveats: Higher patch test scores went with higher counts of PT1 expanded TCRs. Donor immune responses may differ from healthy people's, since all donors had alopecia.

TCRdb reprocessed the RACE reads with MiXCR, giving one entry per CDR3 protein. Of some 110,000 distinct CDR3 sequences listed, about 12% are singletons. This CDR3 comprises 15 residues. Trimming at V came to 2 bases and at J to 9 bases, leaving 9 bases not matched to a gene. Germline CDR1 SGHRS, CDR2 YFSETQ. This clonotype was seen ten or more times. Its specificity is unknown. Time point noted: patch test 1, 2 weeks after DPC sensitization. Stated treatment: therapeutic diphenylcyclopropenone sensitization with weekly scalp DPC. It was from unfractionated whole blood that total RNA was extracted. This specimen was whole blood, taken in connection with sensitization to the hapten diphenylcyclopropenone (DPC). The chain recombines TRBV5-1 with TRBJ2-4, with TRBD1 matching over 9 bases. The sequence was collected from a woman aged 45-59 years with alopecia areata. Some clones in this sample may be carry-over from other donors' samples. The CDR3 coding sequence is TGCGCCAGCAGCTTTATAGGGACAGGGATTGGCATTCAGTACTTC. Protein: CASSFIGTGIGIQYF.